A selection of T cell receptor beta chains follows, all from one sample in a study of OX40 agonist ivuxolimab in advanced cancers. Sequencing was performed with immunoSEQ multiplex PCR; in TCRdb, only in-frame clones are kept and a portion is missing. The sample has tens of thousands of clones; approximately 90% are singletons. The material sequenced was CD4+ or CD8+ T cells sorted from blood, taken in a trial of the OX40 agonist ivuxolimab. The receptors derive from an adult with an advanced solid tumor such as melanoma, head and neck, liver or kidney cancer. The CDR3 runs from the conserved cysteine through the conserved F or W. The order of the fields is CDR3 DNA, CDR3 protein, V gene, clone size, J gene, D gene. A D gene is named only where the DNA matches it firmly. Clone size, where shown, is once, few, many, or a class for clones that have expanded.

DNA: TGTGCCAGCAGTTTGGTCAGGAGCTATGGCTACACCTTC
CDR3: CASSLVRSYGYTF
V: TRBV2
size: .
J: TRBJ1-2
D: .

DNA: TGTGCCAGCAGCTTAATAGTAGAGCCACCGGGGCGTTCGTACAATGAGCAGTTCTTC
CDR3: CASSLIVEPPGRSYNEQFF
V: TRBV7-8
size: .
J: TRBJ2-1
D: .

DNA: TGTGCCAGCAGCCAGGGACTAGCGGCTTCCAATGAGCAGTTCTTC
CDR3: CASSQGLAASNEQFF
V: TRBV4-2
size: .
J: TRBJ2-1
D: TRBD2

DNA: TGTGCCAGCAGCTTTGGACAAGTCTTAAACTATGGCTACACCTTC
CDR3: CASSFGQVLNYGYTF
V: TRBV7-9
size: .
J: TRBJ1-2
D: .

DNA: TGTGCCAGCAGCCTGGATCCGTCCTACGAGCAGTACTTC
CDR3: CASSLDPSYEQYF
V: TRBV6-6
size: .
J: TRBJ2-7
D: .

DNA: TGTGCCATCAGTGCCCAGGGGGCTGGCACTGAAGCTTTCTTT
CDR3: CAISAQGAGTEAFF
V: TRBV10-3
size: .
J: TRBJ1-1
D: TRBD1

DNA: TGTGCCAGCAGCCGATCGAGACTAGCGACCGGGGAGCTGTTTTTT
CDR3: CASSRSRLATGELFF
V: TRBV7-2
size: once
J: TRBJ2-2
D: TRBD2

DNA: TGTGCCTGGACTTCCGGGACCCACTACAATGAGCAGTTCTTC
CDR3: CAWTSGTHYNEQFF
V: TRBV30
size: .
J: TRBJ2-1
D: .

DNA: TGCGCCAGCAGCTACTCGGGATTCGGCGGGAGTAACACCGGGGAGCTGTTTTTT
CDR3: CASSYSGFGGSNTGELFF
V: TRBV5-1
size: .
J: TRBJ2-2
D: TRBD2

DNA: TGTGCCAGCAGCTGGGGCGGGGCAGGAAATAATGAAAAACTGTTTTTT
CDR3: CASSWGGAGNNEKLFF
V: TRBV28
size: .
J: TRBJ1-4
D: .

DNA: TGTGCCAGCAGTTGGCAGGGTTCTAGCACAGATACGCAGTATTTT
CDR3: CASSWQGSSTDTQYF
V: TRBV28
size: few
J: TRBJ2-3
D: .

DNA: TGCGCCAGCAGCCAACCCAGGGAAGACAACTATGGCTACACCTTC
CDR3: CASSQPREDNYGYTF
V: TRBV4-3
size: .
J: TRBJ1-2
D: .

DNA: TGTGCCAGCAGCTTAGACGGCGGTATCAACACTGAAGCTTTCTTT
CDR3: CASSLDGGINTEAFF
V: TRBV7-6
size: .
J: TRBJ1-1
D: .

DNA: TGTGCCAGCAGCGGGCGGACTAGCGGGACCTACAATGAGCAGTTCTTC
CDR3: CASSGRTSGTYNEQFF
V: TRBV7-2
size: .
J: TRBJ2-1
D: TRBD2

DNA: TGTGCCAGCAGCCCCCCCCAGAGATACAATGAGCAGTTCTTC
CDR3: CASSPPQRYNEQFF
V: TRBV11-2
size: .
J: TRBJ2-1
D: .

DNA: TGTGCCAGCAGCTTAAACGGGGGAAGGGGGTACTACGAGCAGTACTTC
CDR3: CASSLNGGRGYYEQYF
V: TRBV7-3
size: .
J: TRBJ2-7
D: .

DNA: TGTGCCAGTAGTATGAGGCCAAGGGACTTTCTTGAGCAGTTCTTC
CDR3: CASSMRPRDFLEQFF
V: TRBV19
size: .
J: TRBJ2-1
D: .

DNA: TGTGCCAGCAGCGTAGGGCTAGCAAGGGGCAATGAGCAGTTCTTC
CDR3: CASSVGLARGNEQFF
V: TRBV9
size: .
J: TRBJ2-1
D: .

DNA: TGTGCCAGCAGCTTAGCGGCCCACTACGAGCAGTACTTC
CDR3: CASSLAAHYEQYF
V: TRBV7-2
size: .
J: TRBJ2-7
D: .

DNA: TGTGCCAGCAGCTTAATACAGTTCACAGATACGCAGTATTTT
CDR3: CASSLIQFTDTQYF
V: TRBV7-2
size: .
J: TRBJ2-3
D: .

DNA: TGCGCCAGCAGCTTGGGGACTGGTGAAAAACTGTTTTTT
CDR3: CASSLGTGEKLFF
V: TRBV5-1
size: .
J: TRBJ1-4
D: .

DNA: TGTGCCAGCAGTGGGGAAGGGACTACCTCATCCTACGAGCAGTACTTC
CDR3: CASSGEGTTSSYEQYF
V: TRBV6-6
size: .
J: TRBJ2-7
D: TRBD2

DNA: TGTGCCAGCAGGCTATTAGCATTCCAGAGCCAGCCCCAGCATTTT
CDR3: CASRLLAFQSQPQHF
V: TRBV6-6
size: once
J: TRBJ1-5
D: .

DNA: TGTGCCAGCAGCTGGGCCAGGGGCGGAGCTTACAATGAGCAGTTCTTC
CDR3: CASSWARGGAYNEQFF
V: TRBV11-1
size: .
J: TRBJ2-1
D: .

DNA: TGTGCCAGCAGTCCCGCTGGGAGCGGACGCCACAATGAGCAGTTCTTC
CDR3: CASSPAGSGRHNEQFF
V: TRBV27
size: .
J: TRBJ2-1
D: .

DNA: TGCAGCGTTGTGACAGGGGGTGTTAATGAAAAACTGTTTTTT
CDR3: CSVVTGGVNEKLFF
V: TRBV29-1
size: once
J: TRBJ1-4
D: TRBD1

DNA: TGCGCCAGCAGCTTGGGGGCAGGGTCAGAGACCCAGTACTTC
CDR3: CASSLGAGSETQYF
V: TRBV5-1
size: .
J: TRBJ2-5
D: .

DNA: TGTGCCAGCAACTCAGGGGGCCTTAGTCAGCCCCAGCATTTT
CDR3: CASNSGGLSQPQHF
V: TRBV7-9
size: .
J: TRBJ1-5
D: TRBD1

DNA: TGCGCCAGCAGCCAAGAAGGGGGTAGGGACGATACGCAGTATTTT
CDR3: CASSQEGGRDDTQYF
V: TRBV4-3
size: .
J: TRBJ2-3
D: .

DNA: TGTGCCAGCAGTTCAAACACCGGGACTACCTACAATGAGCAGTTCTTC
CDR3: CASSSNTGTTYNEQFF
V: TRBV27
size: once
J: TRBJ2-1
D: TRBD2

DNA: TGTGCCAGCAGCCCTCGTCTGATCTCGGGGGGATCAGGAAACACCATATATTTT
CDR3: CASSPRLISGGSGNTIYF
V: TRBV7-9
size: once
J: TRBJ1-3
D: .

DNA: TGTGCCAGCAGTCGCCCGATCGCCCCCAACGAGCAGTACTTC
CDR3: CASSRPIAPNEQYF
V: TRBV6-5
size: .
J: TRBJ2-7
D: .

DNA: TGTGCCACCTCTGGGAGGGACAATCAGCCCCAGCATTTT
CDR3: CATSGRDNQPQHF
V: TRBV6-5
size: .
J: TRBJ1-5
D: .

DNA: TGTGCCAGCAGCTTAAATCTGGCCGGTTACAATGAGCAGTTCTTC
CDR3: CASSLNLAGYNEQFF
V: TRBV7-9
size: .
J: TRBJ2-1
D: .

DNA: TGTGCCAGCAGATTTTCGGGGGCGGGAGGTCTCGAGCAGTACTTC
CDR3: CASRFSGAGGLEQYF
V: TRBV28
size: .
J: TRBJ2-7
D: TRBD2

DNA: TGTGCCAGCGTACGCGGGACTAGTGGTCTGGAGCAGTTCTTC
CDR3: CASVRGTSGLEQFF
V: TRBV2
size: .
J: TRBJ2-1
D: TRBD2

DNA: TGTGCCAGCAGATACGGCGGAGATACGCAGTATTTT
CDR3: CASRYGGDTQYF
V: TRBV2
size: .
J: TRBJ2-3
D: .

DNA: TGTGCCAGCAGCCAACTACAATCCCGGGATGAAGAGACCCAGTACTTC
CDR3: CASSQLQSRDEETQYF
V: TRBV4-2
size: .
J: TRBJ2-5
D: .

DNA: TGCAGCGTTGAAGCTAGCGGGAGGAGGAAGTTCTTC
CDR3: CSVEASGRRKFF
V: TRBV29-1
size: .
J: TRBJ2-1
D: TRBD2

DNA: TGCGCCAGCAGCTTGGCAGGGGAGGGTCAGCCCCAGCATTTT
CDR3: CASSLAGEGQPQHF
V: TRBV5-1
size: .
J: TRBJ1-5
D: .

DNA: TGTGCCAGCAGCCAAGGGGCGGCCCAGTACTTC
CDR3: CASSQGAAQYF
V: TRBV7-2
size: once
J: TRBJ2-5
D: .

DNA: TGTGCCAGCAGCCGGGCGGGGGGAGCAGATACGCAGTATTTT
CDR3: CASSRAGGADTQYF
V: TRBV7-8
size: .
J: TRBJ2-3
D: TRBD2

DNA: TGTGCCAGCAGTTGGACTAGCGGAAACTACGAGCAGTACTTC
CDR3: CASSWTSGNYEQYF
V: TRBV6-1
size: .
J: TRBJ2-7
D: TRBD2

DNA: TGCGCCAGCAGCCCGCAGGGGGAGGTCAATGAGCAGTTCTTC
CDR3: CASSPQGEVNEQFF
V: TRBV5-1
size: .
J: TRBJ2-1
D: .

DNA: TGTGCCAGCAGCATATTACCCGAGAGGAACACTGAAGCTTTCTTT
CDR3: CASSILPERNTEAFF
V: TRBV11-2
size: .
J: TRBJ1-1
D: .